The 15 T cell receptor beta chains in this list originate from one sample, sequenced in a study of OX40 agonist ivuxolimab in advanced cancers. Some clones are missing from TCRdb's copy, which holds only in-frame ones; the method was immunoSEQ multiplex PCR. The data show 68,000 or so clones, more than 80% seen once. This sample comprised CD4+ or CD8+ T cells sorted from blood, obtained in a trial of the OX40 agonist ivuxolimab. These receptors originate from an adult with an advanced solid tumor such as melanoma, head and neck, liver or kidney cancer.

This clone occurred many times. One junction end does not reproduce the germline sequence, and a read error may be involved. DNA of the CDR3: TGTGCCAGCAGTGAAAAATCCCCCCGACAGGGAATCTTC. This codes for CASSEKSPRQGIF. This sequence joins TRBV6-1 and TRBJ2-7; 7 positions agree with TRBD1. CDR1 is MNHNS and CDR2 is SASEGT in the germline V gene. The length of the CDR3 is 13 residues.

This clone was observed a few times. V is TRBV7-9 and J is TRBJ1-6; TRBD1 agrees at 9 bases. V was pared by 6 bases and J by 9 bases, with 6 bases of the junction left unmatched. CDR1 and CDR2 from the germline V gene are SEHNR and FQNEAQ (reference sequence). The CDR3 runs 14 residues. The CDR3 sequence: CASRYTGGVSPLHF. The CDR3 coding sequence is TGTGCCAGCAGATATACAGGGGGCGTTTCACCCCTCCACTTT.

CDR3 residues: CASSFTDNTEAFF. CDR3 DNA: TGTGCCAGCAGTTTTACAGACAACACTGAAGCTTTCTTT. This chain uses TRBV27 with TRBJ1-1; D unresolved. Germline CDR1 is MNHEY and CDR2 is SMNVEV (reference sequence). V was trimmed by 3 bases and J by 2 bases, leaving 7 bases between them. The CDR3 contains 13 residues.

V usage is TRBV7-9 and J usage is TRBJ1-1, with D uncertain. Germline V gene lookup returns CDR1 SEHNR and CDR2 FQNEAQ (reference sequence). The V gene lost 5 bases and the J gene lost 7 bases, with 11 bases spanning the gap. CDR3 length: 12 residues. CDR3 coding DNA: TGTGCCAGCAGCCTTTCTCAACGTGAAGCTTTCTTT. As protein: CASSLSQREAFF.

The chain uses TRBV29-1 and TRBJ2-5; D unresolved. The CDR3 sequence is 11 residues long. The V end lost 3 bases, the J end lost 2 bases, and 4 bases lay between the germline ends. Germline loops: CDR1 SQVTM, CDR2 ANQGSEA. The CDR3 DNA is TGCAGCGTTGAGAGACAAGAGACCCAGTACTTC. This gives the protein CSVERQETQYF.

The chain carries TRBV6-5 and TRBJ1-1, with 9 bases lining up with TRBD1. This CDR3 has 15 residues. Unmatched junction bases numbered 3, after V lost 2 bases and J lost 2 bases. Germline CDR1 MNHEY, CDR2 SVGAGI. The CDR3 DNA reads as TGTGCCAGCAGTTACGAGGGACAGGGAAACACTGAAGCTTTCTTT. Translated, it gives CASSYEGQGNTEAFF.

V gene TRBV7-9 combines with J gene TRBJ1-2, with D possibly matching TRBD1 (5 bases). The CDR3 length is 13 residues. With 2 bases removed from V and 3 bases from J, the gap between germline ends came to 7 bases. Germline loops: CDR1 SEHNR, CDR2 FQNEAQ (reference sequence). This chain's CDR3 is CASSLSGDYGYTF. The DNA for the CDR3 is TGTGCCAGCAGCTTATCGGGGGACTATGGCTACACCTTC. The variable domain in full, completed from reference TRBV7-9 and TRBJ1-2, reads DTGVSQNPRHKITKRGQNVTFRCDPISEHNRLYWYRQTLGQGPEFLTYFQNEAQLEKSRLLSDRFSAERPKGSFSTLEIQRTEQGDSAMYLCASSLSGDYGYTFGSGTRLTVV.

The genes are TRBV2 and TRBJ2-3, with TRBD1 identical over 8 bases. V shed 8 bases and J 6 bases; nucleotides not matched to a gene: 7. The CDR3 length is 13 residues. Germline-derived CDR1 and CDR2 are SNHLY and FYNNEI. DNA for the CDR3: TGTGCCAGCGGGGGGACAGGATCCGATACGCAGTATTTT. Its translation is CASGGTGSDTQYF. Full variable domain (outside the CDR3, taken from reference TRBV2 and TRBJ2-3): EPEVTQTPSHQVTQMGQEVILRCVPISNHLYFYWYRQILGQKVEFLVSFYNNEISEKSEIFDDQFSVERPDGSNFTLKIRSTKLEDSAMYFCASGGTGSDTQYFGPGTRLTVL.

The J gene is TRBJ1-6, the V gene TRBV7-2; D is possibly TRBD1 (6 bases). The germline gives CDR1 SGHTA, CDR2 FQGNSA. V lost 4 bases and J 4 bases, leaving 11 bases between the germline ends. The CDR3 has 15 amino acids. The DNA of the CDR3 is TGTGCCAGCAGCTCTTCAACAGGGTATAATTCACCCCTCCACTTT. This encodes CASSSSTGYNSPLHF.

Points on this clone: The same CDR3 also results from other DNA sequences found in this sample. V usage is TRBV5-1 and J usage is TRBJ1-1; 9 bases fit TRBD1. Germline CDR1 SGHRS, CDR2 YFSETQ. CDR3 length: 14 residues. With V trimmed by 2 bases and J by 2 bases, 1 base remained unmatched. The CDR3 spells CASSLQGANTEAFF. For the CDR3, the DNA is TGCGCCAGCAGCTTACAGGGGGCAAACACTGAAGCTTTCTTT.

The rearrangement uses TRBV6-1 and TRBJ2-3, with TRBD2 identical over 8 bases. The CDR3 is 13 residues long. Germline lookup yields CDR1 MNHNS and CDR2 SASEGT. V was pared by 6 bases and J by 11 bases, with 10 bases of the junction left unmatched. DNA for the CDR3: TGTGCCAGCAGCGAGCCGGGACTAGTGGTGCAGTATTTT. The encoded protein is CASSEPGLVVQYF.

The CDR3 DNA is TGTGCCAGCAGCTTCCCCCGAGACAGGGTAGGAGAGACCCAGTACTTC. Translation: CASSFPRDRVGETQYF. The V call is TRBV5-6, the J call TRBJ2-5; 7 nucleotides match TRBD1. Trimming at V came to 2 bases and at J to 4 bases, leaving 11 bases not matched to a gene. CDR1 and CDR2 (germline): SGHDT, YYEEEE. The CDR3 loop spans 16 amino acids. Variable domain in full (rest from reference TRBV5-6 and TRBJ2-5): DAGVTQSPTHLIKTRGQQVTLRCSPKSGHDTVSWYQQALGQGPQFIFQYYEEEERQRGNFPDRFSGHQFPNYSSELNVNALLLGDSALYLCASSFPRDRVGETQYFGPGTRLLVL.

This clone appeared once. The chain recombines TRBV15 with TRBJ2-4, with TRBD2 identical over 9 bases. J lost 5 bases, V lost 0 bases, and 8 bases had no gene match. CDR3 length: 17 residues. The germline V gene has CDR1 LNHNV and CDR2 YYDKDF (reference sequence). DNA of the CDR3: TGTGCCACCAGCAGAGACCGGTCTAGCGGGGCACAAAACATTCAGTACTTC. Protein: CATSRDRSSGAQNIQYF.

The chain combines TRBV5-1 with TRBJ2-5; 8 bases align to TRBD1. The CDR3 length is 15 residues. V gave up 4 bases and J gave up 1 base; unmatched junction bases: 6. From germline, CDR1 is SGHRS and CDR2 YFSETQ. This CDR3 is CASSRGTGGQETQYF. The CDR3, as DNA: TGCGCCAGCAGCCGAGGAACAGGGGGCCAAGAGACCCAGTACTTC.

The rearrangement joins TRBV5-1 to TRBJ1-5; no definite D call. This CDR3 spans 15 amino acids. The V gene's germline CDR1 is SGHRS and CDR2 YFSETQ. Trimming removed 0 bases at V and 1 base at J, with 8 bases between. CDR3: CASSLEGSSNQPQHF. CDR3 bases: TGCGCCAGCAGCTTGGAGGGTTCGAGCAATCAGCCCCAGCATTTT.